A single sample is the source of the 22 T cell receptor beta chains below, sequenced in a study of blood T cell repertoires in COVID-19 (dated by TCRdb to about 2020). The method was the immunoSEQ multiplex PCR assay. Imported from immuneACCESS, the table was reduced by TCRdb to in-frame sequences with V and J called. These copies leave out some clones; in studies compared against another copy, an unresolved V gene accounts for under half, and the cause of the remainder is not known. The sample has about 270,000 clones on record, 80% to 95% of them singletons. Of the sample, approximately 2.7% is held by the ten largest clones. The sample consisted of PBMCs or T cells enriched from blood (not recorded which). The receptors here all came from a man aged 40-50 years who had been exposed to COVID-19.

The chain uses TRBV12-3 or TRBV12-4 and TRBJ2-7; TRBD2 matches 7 bases. CDR3 length: 13 residues. V shed 10 bases and J 1 base; nucleotides not matched to a gene: 7. Here the CDR3 reads CATRGSGSYEQYF. CDR3 in DNA: TGTGCCACACGAGGTAGCGGGTCCTACGAGCAGTACTTC.

This chain links TRBV10-1 with TRBJ2-4, with 7 positions matching TRBD2. The CDR3 extends over 14 amino acids. The germline CDR1 and CDR2 sequences are WNHNN and SYGVQD (reference sequence). The V segment lost 6 bases and the J segment 8 bases; nucleotides outside the gene matches: 10. The CDR3 coding sequence is TGCGCCAGCAGGGGGACGACTAGCTCGCACATTCAGTACTTC. Its protein product is CASRGTTSSHIQYF.

The V call is TRBV7-8, the J call TRBJ2-7; TRBD1 matches 10 bases. Trimming at V came to 3 bases and at J to 4 bases, leaving 9 bases not matched to a gene. The length of the CDR3 is 16 residues. The V gene's germline CDR1 is SGHVS and CDR2 FQNEAQ. In DNA form, the CDR3 reads TGTGCCAGCAGCTTCCATCCGACAGGGGGCGGGTACGAGCAGTACTTC. This sequence encodes CASSFHPTGGGYEQYF.

This clone has just one count. This chain connects TRBV5-6 to TRBJ2-7; D is unclear. Germline V gene sequence: CDR1 SGHDT, CDR2 YYEEEE. The CDR3 runs 15 residues. Trimming removed 0 bases from V and 2 bases from J, with 12 bases in between. The CDR3 bases are TGTGCCAGCAGCTTGGACACTCTACAGCCCTACGAGCAGTACTTC. This sequence encodes CASSLDTLQPYEQYF.

This chain connects TRBV7-9 to TRBJ2-3, with D unresolved. The V end was cut by 1 base, the J end by 3 bases, with 5 bases between. The CDR3 covers 13 residues. Germline V gene lookup returns CDR1 SEHNR and CDR2 FQNEAQ (reference sequence). CDR3 nucleotides: TGTGCCAGCAGCTTAGTTGAGACAGATACGCAGTATTTT. Its protein product is CASSLVETDTQYF. The full variable domain, completed using reference TRBV7-9 and TRBJ2-3, is DTGVSQNPRHKITKRGQNVTFRCDPISEHNRLYWYRQTLGQGPEFLTYFQNEAQLEKSRLLSDRFSAERPKGSFSTLEIQRTEQGDSAMYLCASSLVETDTQYFGPGTRLTVL.

The J gene is TRBJ1-2, the V gene TRBV3-1 (or the pseudogene TRBV3-2), with TRBD1 matching over 8 bases. CDR3 size: 15 residues. Germline V gene data show CDR1 as LGHDT and CDR2 as YNNKEL (reference sequence). Trimming at V came to 1 base and at J to 2 bases, leaving 3 bases not matched to a gene. CDR3 DNA: TGTGCCAGCAGCCAAGCAACAGGGGGAAACTATGGCTACACCTTC. Translation gives CASSQATGGNYGYTF.

This rearrangement joins TRBV9 to TRBJ1-1, with TRBD1 matching 7 bases. The V and J ends lost 0 bases and 3 bases, in that order; junction bases with no gene match: 5. Germline V lookup: CDR1 SGDLS, CDR2 YYNGEE. The CDR3 extends over 15 amino acids. The CDR3 sequence is CASSVGQGDDTEAFF. Written as DNA, the CDR3 is TGTGCCAGCAGCGTAGGACAGGGAGACGACACTGAAGCTTTCTTT.

The chain joins TRBV4-3 to TRBJ2-7; weak D call: TRBD2 (7 bases). The CDR3 runs 17 residues. V was shortened by 1 base and J by 1 base, with 17 bases between the two germline ends. CDR1 and CDR2 from the germline V gene are LGHNA and YSLEER. The CDR3 region has the DNA TGCGCCAGCAGCCAAGCCGCTGGGGGCGGGAGTTCCTACGAGCAGTACTTC. Residues: CASSQAAGGGSSYEQYF.

The chain has TRBV4-2 and TRBJ2-7, with D unresolved. The V end was cut by 0 bases, the J end by 7 bases, with 10 bases between. This CDR3 has 13 residues. Germline V CDR1 and CDR2: LGHNA, YNFKEQ. The chain's CDR3 is CASSQELRLEQYF. The CDR3 nucleotides are TGTGCCAGCAGCCAAGAATTGAGGTTGGAGCAGTACTTC.

The chain links TRBV7-3 to TRBJ1-1; D perhaps matches TRBD1 (5 bases). The CDR3 has 14 residues. Between the trimmed V and J ends, which lost 0 bases and 4 bases, there was a span of 9 bases. The germline V gene has CDR1 SGHTA and CDR2 FQGTGA. The CDR3 protein is CASSLTPGVTEAFF. CDR3 nucleotides: TGTGCCAGCAGCTTAACCCCGGGGGTCACTGAAGCTTTCTTT. Variable domain in full (rest from reference TRBV7-3 and TRBJ1-1): GAGVSQTPSNKVTEKGKYVELRCDPISGHTALYWYRQSLGQGPEFLIYFQGTGAADDSGLPNDRFFAVRPEGSVSTLKIQRTERGDSAVYLCASSLTPGVTEAFFGQGTRLTVV.

The chain links TRBV18 to TRBJ2-1, with 12 bases lining up with TRBD2. Unmatched junction bases numbered 9, after V lost 4 bases and J lost 8 bases. CDR1 is KGHSH, CDR2 LQKENI, per germline. CDR3 length equals 16 residues. The CDR3 DNA follows: TGTGCCAGCTCACATGGACTAGCGGGAAGGGGACATGAGCAGTTCTTC. Protein product: CASSHGLAGRGHEQFF.

With respect to this clone: This CDR3 is also generated by other DNA sequences in the sample. The chain combines TRBV4-1 with TRBJ1-6, with D possibly TRBD1 on 5 matching bases. Germline V CDR1 and CDR2: MGHRA, YSYEKL. Trimming shortened V by 2 bases and J by 9 bases, and 5 bases separated the two germline ends. The CDR3 is 12 amino acids. DNA for the CDR3: TGCGCCAGCAGCCAAACAGGTTCACCCCTCCACTTT. Translated: CASSQTGSPLHF.

The chain is built from TRBV19 and TRBJ2-5; D is ambiguous. The CDR3 is 13 residues long. From germline, CDR1 is LNHDA and CDR2 SQIVND (reference sequence). Trimming took off 0 bases at V and 1 base at J, with 3 bases between the two ends. The chain's CDR3 is CASSIDSQETQYF. CDR3 in DNA: TGTGCCAGTAGTATAGACAGCCAAGAGACCCAGTACTTC.

The chain employs TRBV19 and TRBJ1-1; TRBD1 agrees at 7 bases. V dropped 7 bases and J dropped 2; count of bases not matched to a gene: 7. Looked up from germline, CDR1 is LNHDA and CDR2 is SQIVND (reference sequence). The CDR3 sequence is 14 residues long. The CDR3 protein is CASTPTGRNTEAFF. Written as DNA, the CDR3 is TGTGCCAGTACCCCGACAGGGCGAAACACTGAAGCTTTCTTT.

J is TRBJ1-2 and V is TRBV13; D unresolved. This CDR3 spans 15 amino acids. The germline CDR1 and CDR2 sequences are PRHDT and FYEKMQ (reference sequence). V lost 3 bases, J lost 1 base, and 12 bases lay in between. CDR3 region: CASSFPPGLNYGYTF. Here the CDR3 DNA reads TGTGCCAGCAGCTTCCCCCCTGGGCTTAACTATGGCTACACCTTC.

This clone was seen a few times. This chain joins TRBV11-2 and TRBJ2-1; 10 positions match TRBD2. V shed 8 bases, J shed 2 bases, and the junction held 3 bases outside the gene matches. This CDR3 comprises 14 residues. Germline V gene sequence: CDR1 SGHAT, CDR2 FQNNGV. CDR3 amino acids: CASQLAGTYNEQFF. CDR3 coding DNA: TGTGCCAGCCAACTAGCGGGAACCTACAATGAGCAGTTCTTC.

The rearrangement joins TRBV5-5 to TRBJ2-1; TRBD2 is a possible D gene (6 bases). V gave up 0 bases and J gave up 1 base, with 20 bases separating them. This CDR3 comprises 19 residues. From germline, CDR1 is SGHKS and CDR2 YYEKEE (reference sequence). CDR3 in amino acids: CASSLAPGDGSGSYNEQFF. For the CDR3, the DNA is TGTGCCAGCAGCTTGGCCCCGGGGGATGGGAGCGGATCCTACAATGAGCAGTTCTTC.

V usage is TRBV12-3 or TRBV12-4 and J usage is TRBJ2-2, with a weak D call TRBD2 (6 bases). This CDR3 region has 11 residues. The V and J ends lost 7 bases and 9 bases respectively, with 9 bases between them. Written as DNA, the CDR3 is TGTGCCAGCACGGGGGAGTGGGAGCTGTTTTTT. Translated, it gives CASTGEWELFF.

This clone was detected only once. The chain recombines TRBV28 with TRBJ1-4; D is unresolved. V shed 10 bases and J shed 0 bases, with 9 bases lying between them. There are 13 residues in the CDR3. The germline CDR1 and CDR2 sequences are MDHEN and SYDVKM. CDR3 in amino acids: CATYSSTNEKLFF. CDR3 nucleotide sequence: TGTGCCACCTATTCATCAACTAATGAAAAACTGTTTTTT.

J is TRBJ2-5 and V is TRBV7-9; 7 positions agree with TRBD1. From germline, CDR1 is SEHNR and CDR2 FQNEAQ (reference sequence). V lost 6 bases, J lost 1 base, and 11 bases stayed unmatched. The CDR3 is made up of 16 amino acids. DNA for the CDR3: TGTGCCAGCAGTTCACCCCGGGACAGCCCCCAAGAGACCCAGTACTTC. This gives the protein CASSSPRDSPQETQYF.

The chain combines TRBV28 with TRBJ1-4, with D perhaps TRBD1 (6 bases). Between the trimmed V and J ends, which lost 8 bases and 10 bases, there was a span of 23 bases. Germline-derived CDR1 and CDR2 are MDHEN and SYDVKM. This CDR3 region has 15 residues. CDR3 in amino acids: CASGRDTLDIGKLFF. For the CDR3, the DNA is TGTGCCAGCGGCCGGGACACCTTAGATATTGGAAAACTGTTTTTT. Using reference TRBV28 and TRBJ1-4 for the parts outside the CDR3, the full variable domain is DVKVTQSSRYLVKRTGEKVFLECVQDMDHENMFWYRQDPGLGLRLIYFSYDVKMKEKGDIPEGYSVSREKKERFSLILESASTNQTSMYLCASGRDTLDIGKLFFGSGTQLSVL.

This rearrangement joins TRBV18 to TRBJ1-4; D unclear. The CDR3 runs to 14 residues. Trimming stripped 3 bases from V and 7 bases from J, with 12 bases between. CDR1 and CDR2 from the germline V gene are KGHSH and LQKENI. This chain's CDR3 is CASSPQVSSEKLFF. The DNA for the CDR3 is TGTGCCAGCTCACCGCAAGTCTCGAGTGAAAAACTGTTTTTT.